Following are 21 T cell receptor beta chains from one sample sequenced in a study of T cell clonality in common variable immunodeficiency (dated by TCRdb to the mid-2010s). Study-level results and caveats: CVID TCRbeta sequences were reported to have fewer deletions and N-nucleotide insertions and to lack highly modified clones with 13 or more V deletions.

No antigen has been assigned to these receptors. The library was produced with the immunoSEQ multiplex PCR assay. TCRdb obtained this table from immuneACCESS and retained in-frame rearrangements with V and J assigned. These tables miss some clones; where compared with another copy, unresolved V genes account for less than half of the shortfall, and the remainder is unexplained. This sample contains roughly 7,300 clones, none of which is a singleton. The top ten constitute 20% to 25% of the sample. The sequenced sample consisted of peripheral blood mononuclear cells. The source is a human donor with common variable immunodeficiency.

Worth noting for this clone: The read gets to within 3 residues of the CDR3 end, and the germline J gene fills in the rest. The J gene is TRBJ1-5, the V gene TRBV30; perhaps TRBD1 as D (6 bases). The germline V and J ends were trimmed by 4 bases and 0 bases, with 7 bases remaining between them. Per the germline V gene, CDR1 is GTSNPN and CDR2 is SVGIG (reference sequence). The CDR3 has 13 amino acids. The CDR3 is CAWKDSSNQPQHF. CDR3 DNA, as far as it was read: TGTGCCTGGAAGGACAGTAGCAATCAGCCC.

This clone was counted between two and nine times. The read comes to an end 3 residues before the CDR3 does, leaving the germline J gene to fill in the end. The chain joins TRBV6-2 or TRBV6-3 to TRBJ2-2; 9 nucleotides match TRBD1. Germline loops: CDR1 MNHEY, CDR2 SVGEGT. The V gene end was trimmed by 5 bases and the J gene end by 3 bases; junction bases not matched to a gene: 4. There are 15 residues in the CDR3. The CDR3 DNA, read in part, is TGTGCCAGCAGTCCGGGACAGGGAGACACCGGGGAG. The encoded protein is CASSPGQGDTGE. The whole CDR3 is CASSPGQGDTGELFF.

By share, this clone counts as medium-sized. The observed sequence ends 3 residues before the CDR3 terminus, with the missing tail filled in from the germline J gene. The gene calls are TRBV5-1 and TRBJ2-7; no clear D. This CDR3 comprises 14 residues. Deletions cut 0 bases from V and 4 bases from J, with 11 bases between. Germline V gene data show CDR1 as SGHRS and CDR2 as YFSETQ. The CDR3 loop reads CASSLVLSTYEQYF. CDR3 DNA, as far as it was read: TGCGCCAGCAGCTTGGTTTTGTCGACTTACGAG.

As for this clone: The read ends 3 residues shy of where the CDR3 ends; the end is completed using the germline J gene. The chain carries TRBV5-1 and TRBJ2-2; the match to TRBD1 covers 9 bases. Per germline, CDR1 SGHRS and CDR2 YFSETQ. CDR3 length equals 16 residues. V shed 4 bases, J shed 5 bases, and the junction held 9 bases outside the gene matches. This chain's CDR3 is CASSPRTGGMTGELFF. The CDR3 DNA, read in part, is TGCGCCAGCAGCCCCCGAACAGGGGGCATGACCGGGGAG.

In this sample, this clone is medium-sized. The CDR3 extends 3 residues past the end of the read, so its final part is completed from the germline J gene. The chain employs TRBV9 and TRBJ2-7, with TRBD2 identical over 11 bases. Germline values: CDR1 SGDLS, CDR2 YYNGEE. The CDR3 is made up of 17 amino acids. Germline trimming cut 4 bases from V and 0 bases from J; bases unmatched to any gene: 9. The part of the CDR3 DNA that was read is TGTGCCAGCAGCCCTGGACTAGCGGGCTTGAGCTCCTACGAG. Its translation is CASSPGLAGLSSYE. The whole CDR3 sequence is CASSPGLAGLSSYEQYF.

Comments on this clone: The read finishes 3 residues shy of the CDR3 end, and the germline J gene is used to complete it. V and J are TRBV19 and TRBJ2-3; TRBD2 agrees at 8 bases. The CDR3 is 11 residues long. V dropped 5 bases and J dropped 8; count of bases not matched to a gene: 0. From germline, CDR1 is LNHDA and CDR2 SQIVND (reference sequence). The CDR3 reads CASSRGGTQYF. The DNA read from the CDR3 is TGTGCCAGTAGTCGGGGGGGTACG.

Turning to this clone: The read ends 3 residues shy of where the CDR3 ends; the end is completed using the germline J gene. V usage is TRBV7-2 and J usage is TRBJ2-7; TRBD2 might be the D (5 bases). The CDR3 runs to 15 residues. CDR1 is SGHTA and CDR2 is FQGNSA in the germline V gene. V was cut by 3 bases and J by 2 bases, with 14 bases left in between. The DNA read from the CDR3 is TGTGCCAGCAGCTTCGCGGGCACCAACACCTACGAG. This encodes CASSFAGTNTYE. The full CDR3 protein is CASSFAGTNTYEQYF.

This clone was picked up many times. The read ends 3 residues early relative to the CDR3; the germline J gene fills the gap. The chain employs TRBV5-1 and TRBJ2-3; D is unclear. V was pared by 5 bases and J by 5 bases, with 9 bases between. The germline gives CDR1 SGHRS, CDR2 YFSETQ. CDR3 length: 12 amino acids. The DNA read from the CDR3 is TGCGCCAGCAGGTCCTACGGAGATACG. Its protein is CASRSYGDT. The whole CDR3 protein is CASRSYGDTQYF.

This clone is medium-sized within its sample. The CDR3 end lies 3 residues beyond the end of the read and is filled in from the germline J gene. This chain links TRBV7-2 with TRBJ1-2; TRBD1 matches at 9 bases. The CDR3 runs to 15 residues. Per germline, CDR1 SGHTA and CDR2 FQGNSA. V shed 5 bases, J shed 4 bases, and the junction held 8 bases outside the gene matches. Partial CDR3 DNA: TGTGCCAGCAGCCCGGGACAGGGCCGTCCCTATGGC. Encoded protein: CASSPGQGRPYG. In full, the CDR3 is CASSPGQGRPYGYTF.

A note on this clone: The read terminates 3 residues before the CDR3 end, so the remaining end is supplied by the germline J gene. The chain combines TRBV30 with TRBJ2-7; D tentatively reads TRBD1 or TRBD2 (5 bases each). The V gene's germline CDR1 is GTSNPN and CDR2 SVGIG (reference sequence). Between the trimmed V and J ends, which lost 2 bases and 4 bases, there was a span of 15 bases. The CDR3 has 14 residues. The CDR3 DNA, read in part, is TGTGCCTGGAGTCTAGGAGGAGAGGGGTACGAG. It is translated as CAWSLGGEGYE. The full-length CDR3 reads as CAWSLGGEGYEQYF.

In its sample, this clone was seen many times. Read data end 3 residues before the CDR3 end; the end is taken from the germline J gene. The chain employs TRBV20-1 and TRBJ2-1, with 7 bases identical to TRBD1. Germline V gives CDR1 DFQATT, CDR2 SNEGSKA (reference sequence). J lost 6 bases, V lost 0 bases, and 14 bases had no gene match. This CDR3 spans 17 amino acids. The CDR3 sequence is CSARDSLSDRSSNEQFF. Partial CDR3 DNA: TGCAGTGCTAGAGATTCGTTATCGGACAGGTCTTCCAATGAG.

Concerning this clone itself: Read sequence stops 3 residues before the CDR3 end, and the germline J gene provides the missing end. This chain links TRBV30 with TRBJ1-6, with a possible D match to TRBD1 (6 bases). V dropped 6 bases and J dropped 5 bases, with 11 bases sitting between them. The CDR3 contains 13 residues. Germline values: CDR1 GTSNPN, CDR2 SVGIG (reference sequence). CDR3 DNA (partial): TGTGCCTGCGGGACAACGAATAATTCACCC. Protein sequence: CACGTTNNSP. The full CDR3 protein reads CACGTTNNSPLHF. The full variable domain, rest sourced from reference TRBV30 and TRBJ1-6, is SQTIHQWPATLVQPVGSPLSLECTVEGTSNPNLYWYRQAAGRGLQLLFYSVGIGQISSEVPQNLSASRPQDRQFILSSKKLLLSDSGFYLCACGTTNNSPLHFGNGTRLTVT.

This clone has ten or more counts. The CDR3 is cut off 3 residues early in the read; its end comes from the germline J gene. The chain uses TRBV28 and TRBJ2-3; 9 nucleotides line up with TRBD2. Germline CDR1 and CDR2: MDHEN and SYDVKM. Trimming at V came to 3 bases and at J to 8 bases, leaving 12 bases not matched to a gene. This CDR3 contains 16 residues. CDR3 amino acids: CASSFGLAGRIGTQYF. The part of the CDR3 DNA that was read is TGTGCCAGCAGTTTTGGGCTAGCGGGACGGATAGGTACG.

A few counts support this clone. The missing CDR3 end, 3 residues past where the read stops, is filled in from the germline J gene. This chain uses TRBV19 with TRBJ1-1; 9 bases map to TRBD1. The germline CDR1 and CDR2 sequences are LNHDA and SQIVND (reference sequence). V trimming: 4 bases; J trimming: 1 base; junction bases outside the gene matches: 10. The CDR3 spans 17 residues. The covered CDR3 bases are TGTGCCAGTAGTAACCTGGACAGGGGCGGTGGGAACACTGAA. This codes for CASSNLDRGGGNTE. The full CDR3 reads CASSNLDRGGGNTEAFF.

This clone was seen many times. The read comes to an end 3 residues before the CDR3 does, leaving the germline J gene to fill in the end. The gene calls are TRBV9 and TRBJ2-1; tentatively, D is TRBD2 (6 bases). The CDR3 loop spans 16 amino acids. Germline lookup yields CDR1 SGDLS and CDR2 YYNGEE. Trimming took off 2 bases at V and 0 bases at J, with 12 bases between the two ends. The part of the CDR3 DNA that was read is TGTGCCAGCAGCGTTTATCGGGGGAGCTCCTACAATGAG. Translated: CASSVYRGSSYNE. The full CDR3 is CASSVYRGSSYNEQFF.

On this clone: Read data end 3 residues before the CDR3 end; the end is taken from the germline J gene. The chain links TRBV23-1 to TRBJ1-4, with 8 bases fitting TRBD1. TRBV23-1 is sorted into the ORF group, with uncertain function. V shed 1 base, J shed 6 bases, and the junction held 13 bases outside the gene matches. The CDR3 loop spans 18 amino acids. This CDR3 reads CASSQCPWTGRRYEKLFF. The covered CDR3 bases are TGCGCCAGCAGTCAATGCCCTTGGACAGGGAGGAGATATGAAAAA.

The covered CDR3 bases are TGCGCCAGCACGCTCCCTGAGCGGGAGAGTCAGGGTGAG. Translation: CASTLPERESQGE. The CDR3 in full is CASTLPERESQGEQFF. The genes are TRBV23-1 and TRBJ2-1; 8 bases are a match to TRBD2. The read gets to within 3 residues of the CDR3 end, and the germline J gene fills in the rest. TRBV23-1 is filed as an ORF, its function uncertain. The V gene end was trimmed by 7 bases and the J gene end by 9 bases; junction bases not matched to a gene: 17. This CDR3 comprises 16 residues.

The CDR3 bases that were read are TGTGCCAGCAGCTTGGGACAGCCCTACGAG. Its protein product is CASSLGQPYE. The entire CDR3 is CASSLGQPYEQYF. The genes are TRBV7-8 and TRBJ2-7; 7 bases agree with TRBD1. The read ends 3 residues before the CDR3 terminus; that terminus is restored from the germline J gene. The CDR3 has 13 amino acids. Germline CDR1 is SGHVS and CDR2 is FQNEAQ. V was clipped by 3 bases and J by 2 bases; unmatched bases: 1. Filled out from reference TRBV7-8 and TRBJ2-7, the complete variable domain reads GAGVSQSPRYKVAKRGQDVALRCDPISGHVSLFWYQQALGQGPEFLTYFQNEAQLDKSGLPSDRFFAERPEGSVSTLKIQRTQQEDSAVYLCASSLGQPYEQYFGPGTRLTVT.

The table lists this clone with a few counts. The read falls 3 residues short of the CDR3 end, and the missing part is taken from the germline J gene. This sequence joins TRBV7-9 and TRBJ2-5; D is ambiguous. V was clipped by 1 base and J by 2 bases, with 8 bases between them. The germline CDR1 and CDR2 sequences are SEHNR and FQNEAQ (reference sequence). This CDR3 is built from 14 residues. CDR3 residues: CASSLVTLQETQYF. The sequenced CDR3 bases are TGTGCCAGCAGCTTAGTAACTCTGCAAGAGACC.

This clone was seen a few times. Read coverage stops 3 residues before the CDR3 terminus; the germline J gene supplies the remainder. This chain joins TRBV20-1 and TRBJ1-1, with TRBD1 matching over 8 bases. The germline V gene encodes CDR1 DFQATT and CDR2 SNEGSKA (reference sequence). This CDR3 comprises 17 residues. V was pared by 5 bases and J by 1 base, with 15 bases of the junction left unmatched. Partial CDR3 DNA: TGCAGTGCTCCGAAACCCCGTGGGACAGGCCCGAACACTGAA. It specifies CSAPKPRGTGPNTE. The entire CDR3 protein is CSAPKPRGTGPNTEAFF.

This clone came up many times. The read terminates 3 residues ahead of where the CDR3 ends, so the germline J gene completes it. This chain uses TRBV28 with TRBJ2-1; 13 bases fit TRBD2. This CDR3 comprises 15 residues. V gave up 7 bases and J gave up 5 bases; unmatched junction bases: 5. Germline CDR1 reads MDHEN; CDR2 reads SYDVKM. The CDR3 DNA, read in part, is TGTGCCAGCACCCCGACTAGCGGGAGGAACAATGAG. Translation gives CASTPTSGRNNE. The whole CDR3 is CASTPTSGRNNEQFF.